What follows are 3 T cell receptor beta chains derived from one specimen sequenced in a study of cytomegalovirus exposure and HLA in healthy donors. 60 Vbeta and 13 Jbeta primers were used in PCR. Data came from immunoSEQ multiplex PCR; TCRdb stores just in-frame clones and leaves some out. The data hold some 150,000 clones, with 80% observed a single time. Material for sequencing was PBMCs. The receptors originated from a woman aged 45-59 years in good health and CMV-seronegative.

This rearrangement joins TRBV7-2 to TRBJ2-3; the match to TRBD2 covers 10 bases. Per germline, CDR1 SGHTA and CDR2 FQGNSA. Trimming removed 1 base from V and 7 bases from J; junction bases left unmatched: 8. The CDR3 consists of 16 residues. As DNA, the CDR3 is TGTGCCAGCAGCTTAGTGTCTAGCGGGAGAGTAAATACGCAGTATTTT. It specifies CASSLVSSGRVNTQYF. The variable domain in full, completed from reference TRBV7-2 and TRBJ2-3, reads GAGVSQSPSNKVTEKGKDVELRCDPISGHTALYWYRQSLGQGLEFLIYFQGNSAPDKSGLPSDRFSAERTGGSVSTLTIQRTQQEDSAVYLCASSLVSSGRVNTQYFGPGTRLTVL.

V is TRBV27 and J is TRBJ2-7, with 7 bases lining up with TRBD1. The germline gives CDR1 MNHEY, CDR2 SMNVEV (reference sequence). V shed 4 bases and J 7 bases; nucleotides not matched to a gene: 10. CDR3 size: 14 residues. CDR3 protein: CASSWTGFSREQYF. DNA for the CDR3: TGTGCCAGCAGTTGGACAGGATTTTCGAGGGAGCAGTACTTC.

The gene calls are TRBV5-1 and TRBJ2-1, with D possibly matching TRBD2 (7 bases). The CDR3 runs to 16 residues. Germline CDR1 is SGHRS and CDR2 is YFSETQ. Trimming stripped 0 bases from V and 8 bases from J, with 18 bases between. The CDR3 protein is CASSLDGGGSSDEQFF. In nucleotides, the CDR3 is TGCGCCAGCAGCTTGGATGGGGGGGGCTCAAGCGATGAGCAGTTCTTC.